Below, 23 T cell receptor beta chains from the same sample are listed, as sequenced in a study of regulatory T cells in long-lasting Graves disease. In building TCR beta libraries, iRepertoire HTBI primers were used together with Arm-PCR of CDR3 regions. TCRdb itself ran the multiplex PCR reads through MiXCR, one entry per CDR3 protein. This sample yields a few hundred thousand distinct CDR3 sequences, of which roughly a sixth are seen a single time; less than 35% belongs to the top ten. Time point specified: newly diagnosed GD, antithyroid drugs for less than 3 months. PBMC RNA served as the TCR library source. This sample was shared with a second study, whose subject was T cells in Graves' hyperthyroidism and ophthalmopathy.

Sequences were derived from peripheral blood mononuclear cells (PBMCs), sampled at new diagnosis, from a patient treated with antithyroid drugs. The receptors shown here come from a man aged 35 to 55 with Graves disease.

This rearrangement joins TRBV5-1 to TRBJ2-2; 13 positions match TRBD2. Germline V CDR1 and CDR2: SGHRS, YFSETQ. Unmatched junction bases numbered 6, after V lost 4 bases and J lost 3 bases. The CDR3 extends over 17 amino acids. Here the CDR3 DNA reads TGCGCCAGCAGCCTCGGACTAGCGGGGGATCACACCGGGGAGCTGTTTTTT. Encoded protein: CASSLGLAGDHTGELFF.

This clonotype has a count of ten or more. The rearrangement joins TRBV7-6 to TRBJ2-3; the match to TRBD2 covers 9 bases. This CDR3 has 18 residues. Germline CDR1 reads SGHVS; CDR2 reads FNYEAQ. J was trimmed by 0 bases and V by 0 bases; bases with no gene match: 7. The CDR3 reads CASSLAAGGSLSTDTQYF. The CDR3 DNA follows: TGTGCCAGCAGCTTAGCAGCGGGGGGAAGCCTTAGCACAGATACGCAGTATTTT.

Many counts were recorded for this clonotype. The chain combines TRBV6-5 with TRBJ1-2; TRBD1 is a possible D gene (5 bases). The germline CDR1 and CDR2 sequences are MNHEY and SVGAGI. The CDR3 totals 13 residues. V was clipped by 2 bases and J by 4 bases, with 8 bases between them. The CDR3 bases are TGTGCCAGCAGTTACGGAGGGACCTATGGCTACACCTTC. It translates to CASSYGGTYGYTF.

For the CDR3, the DNA is TGTGCCACCAGCAGAGAAAGATCCGGGGGGTCACCCCTCCACTTT. Protein sequence: CATSRERSGGSPLHF. This rearrangement joins TRBV15 to TRBJ1-6; D is perhaps TRBD1 (5 bases). Per the germline V gene, CDR1 is LNHNV and CDR2 is YYDKDF (reference sequence). V was shortened by 0 bases and J by 10 bases, with 13 bases between the two germline ends. The length of the CDR3 is 15 residues.

This clonotype was detected many times. The V and J genes are TRBV2 and TRBJ1-1; D might be TRBD1 (5 bases). The V end was cut by 8 bases, the J end by 3 bases, with 7 bases between. This CDR3 has 11 residues. In germline, CDR1 is SNHLY, CDR2 FYNNEI. CDR3 coding DNA: TGTGCCAGCCGCAGGGACACTGAAGCTTTCTTT. It is translated as CASRRDTEAFF.

The rearrangement links TRBV30 to TRBJ1-4; TRBD1 is a possible D gene (5 bases). CDR3 length: 15 amino acids. V was trimmed by 5 bases and J by 4 bases, leaving 17 bases between them. Germline V CDR1 and CDR2: GTSNPN, SVGIG (reference sequence). CDR3 DNA sequence: TGTGCCTGGGATCCAGGAGGGGATCTTAATGAAAAACTGTTTTTT. It encodes CAWDPGGDLNEKLFF. The full variable domain, with the rest looked up from reference TRBV30 and TRBJ1-4, is SQTIHQWPATLVQPVGSPLSLECTVEGTSNPNLYWYRQAAGRGLQLLFYSVGIGQISSEVPQNLSASRPQDRQFILSSKKLLLSDSGFYLCAWDPGGDLNEKLFFGSGTQLSVL.

This clonotype has just a few counts. The V gene is TRBV2, the J gene TRBJ2-2; 11 bases are shared with TRBD2. The length of the CDR3 is 15 residues. The V gene's germline CDR1 is SNHLY and CDR2 FYNNEI. J gave up 7 bases and V 6 bases, and 7 bases lay outside the gene matches. Here the CDR3 reads CASSALAGGVGELFF. In DNA, the CDR3 is TGTGCCAGCAGCGCTCTAGCGGGGGGTGTCGGGGAGCTGTTTTTT.

This clonotype was seen repeatedly, ten times or more. The rearrangement joins TRBV6-2 or TRBV6-3 to TRBJ2-7; D might be TRBD2 (7 bases). Germline CDR1 MNHEY, CDR2 SVGEGT. The CDR3 extends over 14 amino acids. Trimming took 2 bases from V and 5 from J, leaving 13 bases between them. CDR3 region: CASSYPWEGDEQYF. In DNA, the CDR3 is TGTGCCAGCAGTTACCCGTGGGAGGGGGACGAGCAGTACTTC.

This clonotype was counted once. The chain uses TRBV11-2 and TRBJ2-1; the D gene could be TRBD1 or TRBD2 (5 bases each). The length of the CDR3 is 17 residues. V was pared by 0 bases and J by 7 bases, with 19 bases between. The germline gives CDR1 SGHAT, CDR2 FQNNGV. CDR3 coding DNA: TGTGCCAGCAGCTTAGATCGGGGCGCTGGCTCGATAAATGAGCAGTTCTTC. It translates to CASSLDRGAGSINEQFF.

This clonotype was recorded at least ten times. V and J are TRBV24-1 and TRBJ1-2; 9 positions match TRBD1. The ends lost 2 bases at V and 8 bases at J; junction bases unmatched: 14. This CDR3 has 17 residues. Germline V lookup: CDR1 KGHDR, CDR2 SFDVKD. CDR3 residues: CATSDSVSGTGSNGYTF. In DNA, the CDR3 is TGTGCCACCAGTGATTCGGTGTCCGGGACAGGGTCCAACGGCTACACCTTC.

This clonotype was seen more than once but under ten times. This chain joins TRBV20-1 and TRBJ2-7; a possible D gene is TRBD1 (6 bases). The CDR3 is made up of 14 amino acids. Per germline, CDR1 DFQATT and CDR2 SNEGSKA (reference sequence). Trimming stripped 1 base from V and 2 bases from J, with 12 bases between. CDR3 sequence (DNA): TGCAGTGCTAGAGCACCAACAGGGACCTACGAGCAGTACTTC. Translating gives CSARAPTGTYEQYF.

In this sample, this clonotype turned up many times. This chain connects TRBV28 to TRBJ2-5, with TRBD2 as a possible D gene (6 bases). Looked up from germline, CDR1 is MDHEN and CDR2 is SYDVKM. V lost 5 bases and J 4 bases, leaving 14 bases between the germline ends. The CDR3 has 14 residues. The CDR3: CASSTAQEGETQYF. The CDR3 region has the DNA TGTGCCAGCAGTACCGCACAGGAGGGAGAGACCCAGTACTTC.

This clonotype has only a few counts. The chain is built from TRBV27 and TRBJ1-4; tentatively, D is TRBD1 (5 bases). The V gene lost 9 bases and the J gene lost 5 bases, with 19 bases spanning the gap. Germline-derived CDR1 and CDR2 are MNHEY and SMNVEV (reference sequence). There are 15 residues in the CDR3. The DNA of the CDR3 is TGTGCCAGTACTCGGTTTGCAGGGCAGAATGAAAAACTGTTTTTT. It codes for CASTRFAGQNEKLFF.

This clonotype has more than one count but fewer than ten. A read error likely explains this, since a far larger clone differs by one base. This sequence joins TRBV9 and TRBJ2-5; 7 positions agree with TRBD2. This CDR3 is built from 15 residues. Germline V gives CDR1 SGDLS, CDR2 YYNGEE. V gave up 4 bases and J gave up 4 bases; unmatched junction bases: 10. The CDR3 coding sequence is TGTGCCAGCAGCTTAAATGGGGGGGGTATAGAGACCCAGTACTTC. Its translation: CASSLNGGGIETQYF. The full variable domain, in which reference TRBV9 and TRBJ2-5 provide the parts outside the CDR3, is DSGVTQTPKHLITATGQRVTLRCSPRSGDLSVYWYQQSLDQGLQFLIQYYNGEERAKGNILERFSAQQFPDLHSELNLSSLELGDSALYFCASSLNGGGIETQYFGPGTRLLVL.

V usage is TRBV19 and J usage is TRBJ1-6; the D is unclear. Germline V gene sequence: CDR1 LNHDA, CDR2 SQIVND (reference sequence). Trimming removed 9 bases at V and 0 bases at J, with 12 bases between. The CDR3 spans 15 residues. The CDR3 region is CASGRSSSYNSPLHF. In DNA, the CDR3 is TGTGCCAGCGGGCGCTCTAGCTCCTATAATTCACCCCTCCACTTT.

A few counts support this clonotype. The chain uses TRBV5-1 and TRBJ1-4; D uncertain. The CDR3 runs to 14 residues. Trimming removed 0 bases from V and 5 bases from J, with 8 bases in between. From germline, CDR1 is SGHRS and CDR2 YFSETQ. This CDR3 is CASSLAGINEKLFF. In nucleotides, the CDR3 is TGCGCCAGCAGCTTGGCGGGCATCAATGAAAAACTGTTTTTT.

This clonotype has a count of ten or more. The chain joins TRBV14 to TRBJ1-4, with D uncertain. CDR3 length: 13 residues. Trimming shortened V by 10 bases and J by 8 bases, and 17 bases separated the two germline ends. Per germline, CDR1 SGHDN and CDR2 FVKESK. The CDR3, as DNA: TGTGCCACCTCGGCGGGGTTTCGCGAAAAACTGTTTTTT. Translated, it gives CATSAGFREKLFF. The variable domain in full, with the rest retrieved from reference TRBV14 and TRBJ1-4, is EAGVTQFPSHSVIEKGQTVTLRCDPISGHDNLYWYRRVMGKEIKFLLHFVKESKQDESGMPNNRFLAERTGGTYSTLKVQPAELEDSGVYFCATSAGFREKLFFGSGTQLSVL.

This clonotype turned up a few times. This chain joins TRBV20-1 and TRBJ2-1, with 9 bases matching TRBD2. The length of the CDR3 is 14 residues. Germline V gene lookup returns CDR1 DFQATT and CDR2 SNEGSKA (reference sequence). V was pared by 0 bases and J by 10 bases, with 7 bases of the junction left unmatched. CDR3 DNA sequence: TGCAGTGCTAGAGATCCAGCGGGGGGACGCGAGCAGTTCTTC. It codes for CSARDPAGGREQFF.

Many counts were recorded for this clonotype. The genes are TRBV11-2 and TRBJ2-2; D may be TRBD1 or TRBD2 (6 bases each). Germline V gene sequence: CDR1 SGHAT, CDR2 FQNNGV. The CDR3 length is 18 residues. V lost 0 bases and J lost 6, with 20 bases in between. Here the CDR3 DNA reads TGTGCCAGCAGCTTAGATCCACAGGGATATGCTAGCGCCGGGGAGCTGTTTTTT. It yields the protein CASSLDPQGYASAGELFF.

The V and J genes are TRBV18 and TRBJ2-1, with TRBD2 matching over 11 bases. CDR3 size: 18 residues. The V gene's germline CDR1 is KGHSH and CDR2 LQKENI. Trimming removed 3 bases from V and 6 bases from J; junction bases left unmatched: 13. CDR3 amino acids: CASSPNSQLAGEGNEQFF. The CDR3 bases are TGTGCCAGCTCACCGAACTCGCAACTAGCGGGGGAGGGCAATGAGCAGTTCTTC.

The gene calls are TRBV2 and TRBJ2-1; 10 positions agree with TRBD2. This CDR3 region has 14 residues. Germline loops: CDR1 SNHLY, CDR2 FYNNEI. The V and J ends lost 6 bases and 1 base, in that order; junction bases with no gene match: 0. The CDR3 protein is CASRTSGSYNEQFF. DNA for the CDR3: TGTGCCAGCAGGACTAGCGGGTCCTACAATGAGCAGTTCTTC.

This clonotype was observed at least ten times. The chain carries TRBV2 and TRBJ1-1; D remains unclear. V was shortened by 3 bases and J by 1 base, with 9 bases between the two germline ends. This CDR3 comprises 14 residues. Germline V gives CDR1 SNHLY, CDR2 FYNNEI. The CDR3 region is CASSDRLKNTEAFF. In DNA form, the CDR3 reads TGTGCCAGCAGTGACAGGTTAAAGAACACTGAAGCTTTCTTT.

The table lists this clonotype with many counts. The chain joins TRBV20-1 to TRBJ1-4; D unclear. V was pared by 4 bases and J by 6 bases, with 15 bases between. The germline V gene encodes CDR1 DFQATT and CDR2 SNEGSKA (reference sequence). The CDR3 is made up of 14 amino acids. The CDR3 loop is CSATNSHPDEKLFF. As DNA, the CDR3 is TGCAGTGCTACGAACAGCCATCCGGATGAAAAACTGTTTTTT.